Each of the 24 T cell receptor beta chains below was sequenced from the same sample in a study of blood T cell repertoires in COVID-19. TCRdb's copy holds only in-frame clones and misses some; the assay was immunoSEQ multiplex PCR. This table has approximately 150,000 clones, 80% appearing once. The sequenced sample consisted of PBMCs or T cells enriched from blood (not recorded which). The receptors derive from a man aged 40-50 years who had recovered from COVID-19.

This clone appeared a few times. The chain is built from TRBV19 and TRBJ2-2; 7 positions match TRBD1. The CDR3 totals 16 residues. Losses at the gene ends were 6 bases for V and 1 base for J; bases not matched to a gene: 8. Germline CDR1 and CDR2: LNHDA and SQIVND (reference sequence). The CDR3: CASRPGQTMNTGELFF. The CDR3 DNA reads as TGTGCCAGTAGACCGGGACAGACCATGAACACCGGGGAGCTGTTTTTT. Combining the CDR3 with reference TRBV19 and TRBJ2-2 gives the whole variable domain DGGITQSPKYLFRKEGQNVTLSCEQNLNHDAMYWYRQDPGQGLRLIYYSQIVNDFQKGDIAEGYSVSREKKESFPLTVTSAQKNPTAFYLCASRPGQTMNTGELFFGEGSRLTVL.

The chain recombines TRBV12-3 or TRBV12-4 with TRBJ1-4, with D possibly TRBD1 on 5 matching bases. V lost 6 bases and J lost 8, with 13 bases in between. This CDR3 spans 13 amino acids. CDR3 nucleotides: TGTGCCAGCAGGGGGACTGGGGTCGAAAAACTGTTTTTT. Protein sequence: CASRGTGVEKLFF.

The rearrangement joins TRBV6-1 to TRBJ2-7; TRBD1 matches 8 bases. Trimming cost V 3 bases and J 2 bases; bases outside gene matches: 9. CDR1 MNHNS and CDR2 SASEGT come from the germline V gene. The CDR3 loop spans 16 amino acids. CDR3 in amino acids: CASSDSPGQVTYEQYV. The CDR3 coding sequence is TGTGCCAGCAGTGATAGCCCGGGACAGGTAACCTACGAGCAGTACGTC.

The J gene is TRBJ1-1, the V gene TRBV5-1; TRBD1 matches 8 bases. The CDR3 runs 14 residues. CDR1 and CDR2 (germline): SGHRS, YFSETQ. V lost 2 bases to trimming and J lost 11 bases; unmatched junction nucleotides: 11. The CDR3 coding sequence is TGCGCCAGCAGCTTCTCGGACAGGGCGACTGGCGCTTTCTTT. Translating gives CASSFSDRATGAFF.

This clone was observed once. The V gene is TRBV5-6, the J gene TRBJ2-7; TRBD1 matches 10 bases. Germline V gene lookup returns CDR1 SGHDT and CDR2 YYEEEE. This CDR3 spans 14 amino acids. The ends lost 4 bases at V and 2 bases at J; junction bases unmatched: 3. The CDR3 loop reads CASSGTGVPYEQYF. The CDR3 DNA reads as TGTGCCAGCAGCGGGACAGGGGTACCCTACGAGCAGTACTTC.

This rearrangement joins TRBV6-6 to TRBJ1-2; D is unclear. The ends were cut back, 0 bases at V and 7 bases at J, with 9 bases in the middle. The germline V gene has CDR1 MNHNY and CDR2 SVGAGI (reference sequence). There are 13 residues in the CDR3. The CDR3 nucleotides are TGTGCCAGCAGTTACTCGCGACATACTGGCTACACCTTC. Translated: CASSYSRHTGYTF.

The rearrangement uses TRBV6-5 and TRBJ2-7, with D tentatively TRBD2 (5 bases). Germline loops: CDR1 MNHEY, CDR2 SVGAGI. V shed 6 bases and J shed 2 bases, with 14 bases lying between them. This CDR3 spans 14 amino acids. The CDR3 bases are TGTGCCAGCAGGAAAGTAGACGGGGCCTACGAGCAGTACGTC. The encoded protein is CASRKVDGAYEQYV.

This clone was counted only a few times. This chain joins TRBV5-1 and TRBJ1-1, with 7 bases identical to TRBD1. Germline loops: CDR1 SGHRS, CDR2 YFSETQ. The CDR3 has 14 residues. Trimming removed 2 bases from V and 3 bases from J; junction bases left unmatched: 4. CDR3: CASSFGQADTEAFF. The CDR3 bases are TGCGCCAGCAGCTTCGGACAGGCTGACACTGAAGCTTTCTTT.

V gene TRBV3-1 (or the pseudogene TRBV3-2) combines with J gene TRBJ1-2, with D unclear. In germline, CDR1 is LGHDT, CDR2 YNNKEL (reference sequence). The CDR3 is 14 amino acids. V was cut by 0 bases and J by 2 bases, with 7 bases left in between. CDR3 loop: CASSQEPENYGYTF. The CDR3 region has the DNA TGTGCCAGCAGCCAAGAACCCGAGAACTATGGCTACACCTTC.

Written as DNA, the CDR3 is TGTGCCAGCACGCAGGGAAACACCATATATTTT. Its translation is CASTQGNTIYF. The chain is built from TRBV9 and TRBJ1-3; D is unclear. CDR1 SGDLS and CDR2 YYNGEE come from the germline V gene. The V gene lost 6 bases and the J gene lost 4 bases, with 5 bases spanning the gap. The CDR3 is made up of 11 amino acids.

In this sample, this clone turned up once. V and J are TRBV5-1 and TRBJ1-6; a possible D gene is TRBD1 (5 bases). Germline loops: CDR1 SGHRS, CDR2 YFSETQ. The CDR3 runs 15 residues. The ends were cut back, 3 bases at V and 7 bases at J, with 14 bases in the middle. The CDR3 coding sequence is TGCGCCAGCAGCTCAAGGACAAGCGACAATTCACCCCTCCACTTT. Amino acid sequence: CASSSRTSDNSPLHF.

The table lists this clone with a few counts. Other nucleotide sequences in the sample specify the same CDR3. V usage is TRBV30 and J usage is TRBJ2-3, with 9 bases that match TRBD2. CDR3 length equals 16 residues. V lost 1 base and J lost 0; bases outside the gene matches: 5. Germline V gene lookup returns CDR1 GTSNPN and CDR2 SVGIG (reference sequence). The CDR3 loop is CAWSGLAGSSTDTQYF. CDR3 DNA sequence: TGTGCCTGGAGTGGGCTAGCGGGATCTAGCACAGATACGCAGTATTTT.

This chain joins TRBV9 and TRBJ2-3; D is perhaps TRBD2 (6 bases). CDR1 and CDR2 from the germline V gene are SGDLS and YYNGEE. V was pared by 3 bases and J by 6 bases, with 8 bases between. This CDR3 has 12 amino acids. The CDR3 bases are TGTGCCAGCAGCGCACGGGGGGATACGCAGTATTTT. Translation gives CASSARGDTQYF.

The genes are TRBV3-1 (or the pseudogene TRBV3-2) and TRBJ2-1; TRBD2 aligns across 11 bases. Germline lookup yields CDR1 LGHDT and CDR2 YNNKEL (reference sequence). The CDR3 has 16 residues. Trimming took 4 bases from V and 4 from J; bases not matched to a gene: 6. CDR3 sequence (DNA): TGTGCCAGCAGCCCTGTAGCGGGGGGGCCATACAATGAGCAGTTCTTC. Amino acids: CASSPVAGGPYNEQFF.

This clone was counted a few times. The chain carries TRBV28 and TRBJ1-1, with D possibly TRBD1 on 6 matching bases. This CDR3 region has 13 residues. The germline CDR1 and CDR2 sequences are MDHEN and SYDVKM. V was pared by 4 bases and J by 7 bases, with 13 bases between. The CDR3 spells CASSSVTGFEAFF. DNA of the CDR3: TGTGCCAGCAGTTCTGTCACAGGGTTTGAAGCTTTCTTT.

The genes are TRBV2 and TRBJ1-2; D gene unclear. V lost 2 bases and J 4 bases, leaving 11 bases between the germline ends. The CDR3 length is 14 residues. Germline-derived CDR1 and CDR2 are SNHLY and FYNNEI. DNA of the CDR3: TGTGCCAGCAGTGAATGGCCCATCCTCTATGGCTACACCTTC. This gives the protein CASSEWPILYGYTF.

The gene calls are TRBV5-1 and TRBJ1-5; TRBD1 is a possible D gene (6 bases). The CDR3 sequence is 18 residues long. The V end was cut by 4 bases, the J end by 1 base, with 21 bases between. Germline V gene data show CDR1 as SGHRS and CDR2 as YFSETQ. CDR3 loop: CASSNPRTATRSNQPQHF. The DNA of the CDR3 is TGCGCCAGCAGCAATCCCCGGACAGCCACGAGGAGCAATCAGCCCCAGCATTTT. Full variable domain (missing parts from reference TRBV5-1 and TRBJ1-5): KAGVTQTPRYLIKTRGQQVTLSCSPISGHRSVSWYQQTPGQGLQFLFEYFSETQRNKGNFPGRFSGRQFSNSRSEMNVSTLELGDSALYLCASSNPRTATRSNQPQHFGDGTRLSIL.

This sequence joins TRBV2 and TRBJ2-3; D gene unclear. V lost 7 bases and J lost 3, with 8 bases in between. This CDR3 contains 12 residues. In germline, CDR1 is SNHLY, CDR2 FYNNEI. The CDR3 bases are TGTGCCAGCATTGGTGAGACAGATACGCAGTATTTT. This sequence encodes CASIGETDTQYF.

This rearrangement joins TRBV19 to TRBJ1-1; D remains ambiguous. Trimming left V 3 bases short and J 2 bases short, with 7 bases between. CDR3 size: 13 residues. Germline values: CDR1 LNHDA, CDR2 SQIVND (reference sequence). CDR3 in DNA: TGTGCCAGTAGTATCGGGATCAACACTGAAGCTTTCTTT. Translation: CASSIGINTEAFF.

As DNA, the CDR3 is TGTGCCAGCAGCGCAATTAGCGGGGGGGCCCGGGAGACCCAGTACTTC. The encoded protein is CASSAISGGARETQYF. The V gene is TRBV7-8, the J gene TRBJ2-5, with 11 nucleotides matching TRBD2. The V and J ends lost 5 bases and 5 bases, in that order; junction bases with no gene match: 10. The CDR3 contains 16 residues. Germline CDR1 is SGHVS and CDR2 is FQNEAQ.

This clone was seen only once. This chain uses TRBV10-3 with TRBJ2-3; 8 nucleotides line up with TRBD2. The CDR3 runs to 14 residues. With 8 bases clipped from V and 2 bases from J, the junction kept 6 bases outside the gene matches. Germline lookup yields CDR1 ENHRY and CDR2 SYGVKD. The CDR3 here is CAILRRGVTDTQYF. As DNA, the CDR3 is TGTGCCATCCTAAGGCGGGGGGTCACAGATACGCAGTATTTT.

This clone showed up just once. CDR3 region: CASSWDFFSSYEQYV. DNA for the CDR3: TGTGCCAGCAGCTGGGACTTCTTTAGCTCCTACGAGCAGTACGTC. The chain uses TRBV5-5 and TRBJ2-7; TRBD2 is a possible D gene (6 bases). Trimming took off 3 bases at V and 0 bases at J, with 13 bases between the two ends. CDR1 is SGHKS and CDR2 is YYEKEE in the germline V gene (reference sequence). This CDR3 contains 15 residues.

This chain links TRBV27 with TRBJ2-1, with 9 bases identical to TRBD1. V lost 2 bases to trimming and J lost 3 bases; unmatched junction nucleotides: 2. Looked up from germline, CDR1 is MNHEY and CDR2 is SMNVEV (reference sequence). The CDR3 sequence is 15 residues long. CDR3 amino acids: CASSLEGQGYNEQFF. The DNA for the CDR3 is TGTGCCAGCAGTTTAGAGGGACAGGGCTACAATGAGCAGTTCTTC.

This CDR3 is CASSLGGSGQHGNTIYF. CDR3 DNA sequence: TGCGCCAGCAGCTTGGGAGGGTCGGGACAGCATGGAAACACCATATATTTT. The chain uses TRBV5-1 and TRBJ1-3; TRBD1 matches 7 bases. Germline trimming cut 0 bases from V and 3 bases from J; bases unmatched to any gene: 9. CDR3 length: 17 amino acids. Per germline, CDR1 SGHRS and CDR2 YFSETQ.